What follows are 27 T cell receptor beta chains derived from one specimen sequenced in a study of shared T cell receptors in the human thymus. The table came from immunoSEQ multiplex PCR; TCRdb's copy has only in-frame clones and leaves some out. The table records 720,000 or so clones, 70% to 90% of them present only once. The same sample was also used in a study of human thymus T cells.

The sequenced material came from thymocytes. The receptors were sampled from a girl under three years old with a congenital heart defect.

The chain has TRBV5-1 and TRBJ2-2; tentative D call: TRBD1 (6 bases). Germline lookup yields CDR1 SGHRS and CDR2 YFSETQ. Trimming removed 0 bases from V and 6 bases from J, with 15 bases in between. The CDR3 extends over 16 amino acids. The CDR3 coding sequence is TGCGCCAGCAGCTTGGGACAGGCGATTTTAGCCGGGGAGCTGTTTTTT. Residues: CASSLGQAILAGELFF.

The chain couples TRBV4-3 to TRBJ1-1; TRBD1 matches at 8 bases. J lost 0 bases, V lost 0 bases, and 6 bases had no gene match. CDR3 size: 17 residues. The germline CDR1 and CDR2 sequences are LGHNA and YSLEER. CDR3 nucleotides: TGCGCCAGCAGCCAAGATAGCAGGGGGCGGGTGAACACTGAAGCTTTCTTT. Protein sequence: CASSQDSRGRVNTEAFF.

This clone was detected a few times. This rearrangement joins TRBV11-3 to TRBJ2-3, with D maybe TRBD2 (5 bases). The CDR3 covers 14 residues. V lost 1 base and J 6 bases, leaving 11 bases between the germline ends. CDR1 is SGHNT and CDR2 is YENEEA in the germline V gene. The CDR3 coding sequence is TGTGCCAGCAGCTTAGCCGGCCCTAGCGATACGCAGTATTTT. Translated, it gives CASSLAGPSDTQYF.

J is TRBJ2-3 and V is TRBV28; a weak D match, TRBD2 (6 bases). The CDR3 is made up of 15 amino acids. Trimming took 4 bases from V and 5 from J, leaving 16 bases between them. Germline V gene sequence: CDR1 MDHEN, CDR2 SYDVKM. CDR3 sequence: CASSSWRGTLDTQYF. CDR3 sequence (DNA): TGTGCCAGCAGTTCGTGGCGAGGGACTTTAGATACGCAGTATTTT.

Comments on this clone: At one of its ends the junction is not consistent with the germline gene, which may arise from a read error. The chain has TRBV7-4 and TRBJ2-3, with 7 bases aligning to TRBD2. Germline loops: CDR1 SGHVT, CDR2 SQSDAQ. The CDR3 is 13 amino acids. The CDR3 DNA is TGTGCCAGCAGCAACGATACTACCGCGGCGGGAGATTTT. This sequence encodes CASSNDTTAAGDF.

Note on this clone: At one end, the junction sequence differs from germline, possibly due to a read error. This chain joins TRBV12-5 and TRBJ2-4; tentative D call: TRBD1 (6 bases). This CDR3 spans 13 amino acids. Germline lookup yields CDR1 LGHNT and CDR2 FRNRAP. This CDR3 reads CASGLWGRESRHF. CDR3 bases: TGTGCTAGTGGTTTGTGGGGGCGCGAGTCTAGGCACTTC.

This clone is a singleton in its sample. The chain is built from TRBV29-1 and TRBJ1-2, with TRBD1 matching 12 bases. This CDR3 has 16 amino acids. Germline V CDR1 and CDR2: SQVTM, ANQGSEA. V trimming: 5 bases; J trimming: 6 bases; junction bases outside the gene matches: 13. CDR3 sequence: CSVWTTGTGGLNGYTF. The CDR3 bases are TGCAGCGTTTGGACCACCGGGACAGGGGGCCTCAATGGCTACACCTTC.

This rearrangement joins TRBV4-3 to TRBJ1-1; TRBD1 matches 7 bases. The J segment lost 2 bases and the V segment lost 0 bases, leaving 12 bases of the junction unmatched. Germline CDR1 and CDR2: LGHNA and YSLEER. There are 18 residues in the CDR3. CDR3 sequence reads: CASSQDLLGGPPNTEAFF. CDR3 DNA sequence: TGCGCCAGCAGCCAAGATCTTTTAGGGGGCCCGCCAAACACTGAAGCTTTCTTT.

The chain recombines TRBV4-3 with TRBJ1-5; possible D gene TRBD1, 6 bases. V shed 0 bases and J shed 6 bases, with 12 bases lying between them. The CDR3 is 15 amino acids. Germline CDR1 is LGHNA and CDR2 is YSLEER. CDR3 region: CASSQEQGFGQPQHF. The DNA of the CDR3 is TGCGCCAGCAGCCAAGAACAGGGTTTTGGTCAGCCCCAGCATTTT.

This chain connects TRBV27 to TRBJ2-5, with a possible D match to TRBD1 (6 bases). Between the trimmed V and J ends, which lost 6 bases and 2 bases, there was a span of 10 bases. The germline CDR1 and CDR2 sequences are MNHEY and SMNVEV (reference sequence). The length of the CDR3 is 13 residues. The DNA of the CDR3 is TGTGCCAGCAGCCGACAGGATCAAGAGACCCAGTACTTC. Amino acids: CASSRQDQETQYF.

The V and J genes are TRBV9 and TRBJ2-5, with 8 bases that match TRBD1. The DNA end favors TRBJ2-7, so the J call may be wrong. This CDR3 has 17 amino acids. Germline V gene lookup returns CDR1 SGDLS and CDR2 YYNGEE. The chain's CDR3 is CASSVRGPGQGIYEQYF. CDR3 in DNA: TGTGCCAGCAGCGTACGGGGCCCCGGACAGGGAATCTACGAGCAGTACTTC.

This chain links TRBV5-5 with TRBJ2-5; 8 bases map to TRBD1. V lost 4 bases, J lost 1 base, and 18 bases stayed unmatched. In germline, CDR1 is SGHKS, CDR2 YYEKEE (reference sequence). The CDR3 is made up of 19 amino acids. CDR3 residues: CASSGDDRGTERGQETQYF. The CDR3 DNA reads TGTGCCAGCAGCGGGGATGACAGGGGTACGGAGAGGGGCCAAGAGACCCAGTACTTC.

The chain couples TRBV19 to TRBJ1-5; possible D gene TRBD1, 5 bases. Trimming pared 7 bases from V and 5 bases from J, leaving 18 bases between. The CDR3 extends over 15 amino acids. The germline CDR1 and CDR2 sequences are LNHDA and SQIVND (reference sequence). The CDR3 loop reads CASIGLGQGDQPQHF. The CDR3 DNA follows: TGTGCCAGTATCGGTCTTGGGCAGGGCGATCAGCCCCAGCATTTT.

This clone came up a few times. This sequence joins TRBV7-9 and TRBJ1-2, with TRBD1 as a possible D gene (6 bases). V gave up 5 bases and J gave up 4 bases, with 8 bases separating them. Germline V gene data show CDR1 as SEHNR and CDR2 as FQNEAQ (reference sequence). The CDR3 runs 12 residues. The CDR3 coding sequence is TGTGCCAGCAGCCAACAGGGCTATGGCTACACCTTC. Amino acids: CASSQQGYGYTF.

The V and J genes are TRBV27 and TRBJ2-1; 8 positions match TRBD1. V dropped 5 bases and J dropped 6; count of bases not matched to a gene: 3. Per germline, CDR1 MNHEY and CDR2 SMNVEV (reference sequence). The CDR3 has 13 residues. In DNA, the CDR3 is TGTGCCAGCAGTCATGACAGGGGCAATGAGCAGTTCTTC. Translating gives CASSHDRGNEQFF.

CDR3 region: CASSLDRGSGSQYF. The CDR3, as DNA: TGTGCCAGCAGCTTGGACAGGGGGAGTGGGTCCCAGTACTTC. The chain links TRBV11-2 to TRBJ2-5, with 10 bases lining up with TRBD1. Germline lookup yields CDR1 SGHAT and CDR2 FQNNGV. The CDR3 totals 14 residues. V shed 3 bases and J 9 bases; nucleotides not matched to a gene: 7.

This clone was recorded once. The rearrangement uses TRBV5-6 and TRBJ2-3; the match to TRBD2 covers 8 bases. Germline-derived CDR1 and CDR2 are SGHDT and YYEEEE. Losses at the gene ends were 6 bases for V and 1 base for J; bases not matched to a gene: 7. The CDR3 is 15 residues long. CDR3: CASTRKRGRTDTQYF. The CDR3 DNA follows: TGTGCCAGCACCCGTAAGCGGGGGCGCACAGATACGCAGTATTTT.

This clone has a handful of counts. The rearrangement links TRBV4-1 to TRBJ2-6, with 11 bases fitting TRBD1. Germline loops: CDR1 MGHRA, CDR2 YSYEKL. The CDR3 totals 18 residues. V lost 5 bases to trimming and J lost 0 bases; unmatched junction nucleotides: 6. The CDR3 loop is CASSYRGTGGSGANVLTF. The CDR3 DNA sequence: TGCGCCAGCAGCTACAGGGGGACAGGGGGCTCTGGGGCCAACGTCCTGACTTTC.

The gene calls are TRBV10-1 and TRBJ2-3; D call uncertain. Germline CDR1 is WNHNN and CDR2 is SYGVQD (reference sequence). CDR3 length: 14 amino acids. Trimming removed 1 base at V and 0 bases at J, with 5 bases between. This CDR3 reads CASSEWRSTDTQYF. CDR3 in DNA: TGCGCCAGCAGTGAGTGGCGGAGCACAGATACGCAGTATTTT.

V is TRBV6-1 and J is TRBJ1-3; D ambiguous. The germline V gene has CDR1 MNHNS and CDR2 SASEGT. Trimming left V 4 bases short and J 2 bases short, with 9 bases between. The CDR3 length is 14 residues. In DNA, the CDR3 is TGTGCCAGCAGTGCAGGATTTACTGGAAACACCATATATTTT. This translates into CASSAGFTGNTIYF.

V and J are TRBV28 and TRBJ1-3, with 7 bases identical to TRBD1. V shed 1 base, J shed 4 bases, and the junction held 22 bases outside the gene matches. Germline CDR1 reads MDHEN; CDR2 reads SYDVKM. The CDR3 has 21 residues. This chain's CDR3 is CASSLYVRQGEGAGFGNTIYF. The CDR3 bases are TGTGCCAGCAGTTTATATGTTCGACAGGGCGAGGGTGCGGGCTTCGGAAACACCATATATTTT.

CDR3 DNA: TGTGCCAGCAGCCTCGACAGGGGTAGTCGGGGTTTGCTCGAAAAACTGTTTTTT. It specifies CASSLDRGSRGLLEKLFF. V gene TRBV7-9 combines with J gene TRBJ1-4; 8 bases map to TRBD1. The CDR3 is 18 residues long. Germline V gene lookup returns CDR1 SEHNR and CDR2 FQNEAQ (reference sequence). V gave up 5 bases and J gave up 8 bases; unmatched junction bases: 19.

The chain combines TRBV5-1 with TRBJ1-2, with D perhaps TRBD1 (6 bases). The germline gives CDR1 SGHRS, CDR2 YFSETQ. V was clipped by 0 bases and J by 0 bases, with 18 bases between them. The CDR3 consists of 18 residues. For the CDR3, the DNA is TGCGCCAGCAGCTTGGCGGCAGGGGAAAATCGGGCTAACTATGGCTACACCTTC. It specifies CASSLAAGENRANYGYTF.

The V call is TRBV19, the J call TRBJ2-5; 7 nucleotides match TRBD1. The CDR3 contains 14 residues. Trimming removed 5 bases from V and 4 bases from J; junction bases left unmatched: 7. Germline V gene data show CDR1 as LNHDA and CDR2 as SQIVND (reference sequence). The CDR3 bases are TGTGCCAGTAGTGCGACAGGGTCGGTAGAGACCCAGTACTTC. This translates into CASSATGSVETQYF.

The chain has TRBV11-2 and TRBJ1-5, with 7 positions matching TRBD1. Trimming removed 5 bases from V and 7 bases from J; junction bases left unmatched: 5. CDR1 and CDR2 from the germline V gene are SGHAT and FQNNGV. There are 13 residues in the CDR3. CDR3 sequence: CASSPDRQQPQHF. The CDR3 nucleotides are TGTGCCAGCAGCCCGGACAGGCAGCAGCCCCAGCATTTT.

The rearrangement uses TRBV2 and TRBJ2-1, with TRBD2 matching over 9 bases. This CDR3 contains 15 residues. Germline assignment: CDR1 SNHLY and CDR2 FYNNEI. J lost 6 bases, V lost 4 bases, and 7 bases had no gene match. CDR3 sequence reads: CASSALAGGPNEQFF. In DNA form, the CDR3 reads TGTGCCAGCAGTGCGTTGGCGGGGGGGCCCAATGAGCAGTTCTTC.

This rearrangement joins TRBV2 to TRBJ1-2, with TRBD1 identical over 11 bases. With 6 bases clipped from V and 4 bases from J, the junction kept 10 bases outside the gene matches. The CDR3 length is 16 residues. Looked up from germline, CDR1 is SNHLY and CDR2 is FYNNEI. CDR3 sequence (DNA): TGTGCCAGCAGGCGGACAGGGGGCAAAGGAGGCTATGGCTACACCTTC. It specifies CASRRTGGKGGYGYTF.